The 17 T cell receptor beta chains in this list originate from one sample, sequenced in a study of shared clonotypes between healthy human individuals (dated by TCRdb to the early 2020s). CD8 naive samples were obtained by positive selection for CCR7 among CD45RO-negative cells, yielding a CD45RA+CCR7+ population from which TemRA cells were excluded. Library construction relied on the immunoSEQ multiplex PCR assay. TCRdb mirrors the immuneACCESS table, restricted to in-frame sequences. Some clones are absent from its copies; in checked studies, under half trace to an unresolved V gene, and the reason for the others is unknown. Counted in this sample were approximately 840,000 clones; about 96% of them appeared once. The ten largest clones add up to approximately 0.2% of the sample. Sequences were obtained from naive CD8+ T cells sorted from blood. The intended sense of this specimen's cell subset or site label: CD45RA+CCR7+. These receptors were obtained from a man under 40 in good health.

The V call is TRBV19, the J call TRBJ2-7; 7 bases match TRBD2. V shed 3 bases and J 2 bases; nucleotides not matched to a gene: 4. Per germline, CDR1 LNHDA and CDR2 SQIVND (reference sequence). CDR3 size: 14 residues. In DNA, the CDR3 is TGTGCCAGTAGTATGGGCGGGAGCGCCTACGAGCAGTACTTC. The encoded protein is CASSMGGSAYEQYF.

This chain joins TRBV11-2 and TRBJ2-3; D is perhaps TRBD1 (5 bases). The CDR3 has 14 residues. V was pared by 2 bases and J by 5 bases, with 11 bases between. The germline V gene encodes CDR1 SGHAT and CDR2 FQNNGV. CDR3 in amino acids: CASSLWLGRDTQYF. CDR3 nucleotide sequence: TGTGCCAGCAGCTTATGGTTGGGGCGAGATACGCAGTATTTT.

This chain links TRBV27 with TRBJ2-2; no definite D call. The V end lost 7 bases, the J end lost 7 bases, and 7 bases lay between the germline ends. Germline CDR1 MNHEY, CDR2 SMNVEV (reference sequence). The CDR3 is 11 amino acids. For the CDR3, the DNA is TGTGCCAGCACCACAAGCGGGGAGCTGTTTTTT. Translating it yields CASTTSGELFF.

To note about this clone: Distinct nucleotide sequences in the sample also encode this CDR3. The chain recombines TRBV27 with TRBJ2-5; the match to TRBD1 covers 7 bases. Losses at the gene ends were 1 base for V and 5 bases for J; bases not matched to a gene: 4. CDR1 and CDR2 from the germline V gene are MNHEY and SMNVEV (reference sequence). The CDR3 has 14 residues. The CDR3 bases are TGTGCCAGCAGTTTATTAGGGGGCGGGGAGACCCAGTACTTC. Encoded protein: CASSLLGGGETQYF.

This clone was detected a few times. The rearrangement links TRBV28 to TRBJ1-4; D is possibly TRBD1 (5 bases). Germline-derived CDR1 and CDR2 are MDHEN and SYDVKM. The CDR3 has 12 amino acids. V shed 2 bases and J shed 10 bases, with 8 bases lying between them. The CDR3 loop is CASSLRGGKLFF. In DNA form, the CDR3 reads TGTGCCAGCAGTTTACGGGGGGGAAAACTGTTTTTT.

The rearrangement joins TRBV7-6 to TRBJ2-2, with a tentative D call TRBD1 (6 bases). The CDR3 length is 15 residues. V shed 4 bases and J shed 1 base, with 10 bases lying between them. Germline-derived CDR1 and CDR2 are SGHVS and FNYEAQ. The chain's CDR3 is CASSSRDMNTGELFF. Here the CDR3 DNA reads TGTGCCAGCAGCTCCCGGGACATGAACACCGGGGAGCTGTTTTTT.

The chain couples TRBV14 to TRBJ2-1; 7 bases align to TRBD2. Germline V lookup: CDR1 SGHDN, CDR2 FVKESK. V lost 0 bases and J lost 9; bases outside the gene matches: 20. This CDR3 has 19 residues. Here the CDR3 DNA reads TGTGCCAGCAGCCAAGAATGGGGGGGATGGGCGGAAGGCTTTGGTGAGCAGTTCTTC. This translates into CASSQEWGGWAEGFGEQFF.

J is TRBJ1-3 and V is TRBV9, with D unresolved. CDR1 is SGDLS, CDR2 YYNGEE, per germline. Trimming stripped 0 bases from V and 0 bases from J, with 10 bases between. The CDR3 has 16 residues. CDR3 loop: CASSVVRGRSGNTIYF. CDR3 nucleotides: TGTGCCAGCAGCGTAGTGAGAGGTCGCTCTGGAAACACCATATATTTT.

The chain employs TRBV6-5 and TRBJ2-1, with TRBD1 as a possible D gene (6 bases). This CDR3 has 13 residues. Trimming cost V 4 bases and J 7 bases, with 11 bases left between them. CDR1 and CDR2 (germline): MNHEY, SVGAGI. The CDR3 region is CASSSGTLNEQFF. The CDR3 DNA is TGTGCCAGCAGTTCCGGGACACTGAATGAGCAGTTCTTC.

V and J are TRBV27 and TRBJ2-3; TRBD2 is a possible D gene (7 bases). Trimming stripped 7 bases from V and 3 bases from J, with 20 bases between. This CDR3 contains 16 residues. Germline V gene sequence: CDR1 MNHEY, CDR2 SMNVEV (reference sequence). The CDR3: CASTGRGAIGTDTQYF. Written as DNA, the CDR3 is TGTGCCAGCACTGGTCGGGGGGCAATCGGGACAGATACGCAGTATTTT.

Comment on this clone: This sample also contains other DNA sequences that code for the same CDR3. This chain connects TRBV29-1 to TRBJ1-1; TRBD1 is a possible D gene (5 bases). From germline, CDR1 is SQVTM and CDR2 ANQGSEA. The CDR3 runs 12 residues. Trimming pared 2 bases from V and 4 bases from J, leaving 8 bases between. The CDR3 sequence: CSVERQGTEAFF. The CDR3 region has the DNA TGCAGCGTTGAAAGGCAGGGCACTGAAGCTTTCTTT.

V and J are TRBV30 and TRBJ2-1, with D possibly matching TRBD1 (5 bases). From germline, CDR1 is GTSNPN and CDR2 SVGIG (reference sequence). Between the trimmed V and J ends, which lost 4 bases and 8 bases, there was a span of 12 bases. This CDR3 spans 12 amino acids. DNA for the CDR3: TGTGCCTGGAATTATCAGGGCTATGAGCAGTTCTTC. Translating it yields CAWNYQGYEQFF.

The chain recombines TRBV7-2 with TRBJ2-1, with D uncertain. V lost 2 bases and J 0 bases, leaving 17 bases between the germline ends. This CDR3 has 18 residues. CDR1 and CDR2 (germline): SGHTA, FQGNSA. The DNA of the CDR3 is TGTGCCAGCAGCTTAAGTGGCTTTCAACCCAGCTCCTACAATGAGCAGTTCTTC. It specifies CASSLSGFQPSSYNEQFF.

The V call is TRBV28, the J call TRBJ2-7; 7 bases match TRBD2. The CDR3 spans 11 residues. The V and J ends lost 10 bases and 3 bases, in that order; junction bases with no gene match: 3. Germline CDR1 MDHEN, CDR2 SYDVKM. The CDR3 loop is CAIGGGYEQYF. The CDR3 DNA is TGTGCCATTGGGGGGGGCTACGAGCAGTACTTC.

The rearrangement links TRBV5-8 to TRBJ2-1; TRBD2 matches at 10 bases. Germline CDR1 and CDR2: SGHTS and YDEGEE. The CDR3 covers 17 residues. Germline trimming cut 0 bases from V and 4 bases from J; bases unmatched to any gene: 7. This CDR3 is CASSLATSGIGYNEQFF. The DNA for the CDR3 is TGTGCCAGCAGCTTGGCCACTAGCGGGATTGGGTACAATGAGCAGTTCTTC.

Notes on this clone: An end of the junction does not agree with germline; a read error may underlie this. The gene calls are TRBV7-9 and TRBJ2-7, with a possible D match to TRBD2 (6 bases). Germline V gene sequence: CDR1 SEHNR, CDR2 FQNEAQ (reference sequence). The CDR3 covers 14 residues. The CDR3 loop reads CASSVAVSSYEQYF. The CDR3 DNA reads TGTGCCAGCAGCGTAGCGGTTAGCTCCTACGAGCAGTACTTC.

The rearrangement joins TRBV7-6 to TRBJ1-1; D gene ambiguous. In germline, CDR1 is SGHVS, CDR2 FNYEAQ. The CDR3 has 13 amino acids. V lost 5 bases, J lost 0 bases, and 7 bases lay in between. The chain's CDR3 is CASSPTLNTEAFF. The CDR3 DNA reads TGTGCCAGCAGCCCCACGCTGAACACTGAAGCTTTCTTT.